The subject of this entry is one TCR beta chain. No antigen is known for it. The same CDR3 also results from other DNA sequences found in this sample. The data were obtained in a study of shared clonotypes between healthy human individuals. Between the trimmed V and J ends, which lost 4 bases and 4 bases, there was a span of 9 bases. This CDR3 region has 12 residues. The germline gives CDR1 SGDLS, CDR2 YYNGEE. Genomic DNA (from each subset) was split evenly across several immunoSEQ plates. Repertoires were generated with immunoSEQ multiplex PCR, while TCRdb's copy carries only in-frame clones and drops some. This table has approximately 2,000,000 clones, over 85% appearing once. CD45RO-negative cells were positively selected for CCR7, leaving out terminally differentiated effector memory CD45RA+ cells. The donors were adults (healthy and HIV-negative) with no recent acute infections or vaccinations.

Study-wide points: Naive subsets tended to show greater estimated richness than memory subsets. With few donors, the genetic and exposure-history diversity represented was limited.

Material: naive CD8+ T cells from PBMCs. The chain carries TRBV9 and TRBJ2-7; D call uncertain. The source is a man between 18 and 29 years old in good health. Some clones in this sample may be carry-over from other donors' samples. The CDR3 coding sequence is TGTGCCAGCAGCCCCGGAAGGTACGAGCAGTACTTC. Translating it yields CASSPGRYEQYF.